The rows below give T cell receptor beta chains drawn from one sample of a study of technical replicates of blood from a few donors. Method: immunoSEQ multiplex PCR; TCRdb's copy keeps in-frame clones and lacks some. The table shows about 57,000 clones, with about 88% occurring only once. The sequencing sample was made of PBMCs. The receptors were gathered from a human donor in good health. Some clones in this sample may be carry-over from other donors' samples. CDR3s include the opening cysteine and the closing phenylalanine or tryptophan. Fields, in order: D gene, V gene, J gene, clone size, CDR3 DNA, CDR3 protein. The D gene is left open where the match is weak. A clone size is listed for some rows: how often the clone was seen (once, few, many), or a class if it is expanded.

D gene: NA; V gene: TRBV9; J gene: TRBJ1-3; clone size: NA; CDR3 DNA: TGTGCCAGCTCTGGGAGGGTTGGCTCTGGAAACACCATATATTTT; CDR3 protein: CASSGRVGSGNTIYF
D gene: TRBD1; V gene: TRBV11-3; J gene: TRBJ1-2; clone size: NA; CDR3 DNA: TGTGCCAGCAGCAAGGGACAGGGGAACTATGGCTACACCTTC; CDR3 protein: CASSKGQGNYGYTF
D gene: TRBD1; V gene: TRBV19; J gene: TRBJ2-2; clone size: NA; CDR3 DNA: TGTGCCAACTTAAAGACAGGGATGTGGTCCGGGGAGCTGTTTTTT; CDR3 protein: CANLKTGMWSGELFF
D gene: NA; V gene: TRBV5-5; J gene: TRBJ2-7; clone size: NA; CDR3 DNA: TGTGCCAGCAGCTTGATACTAGTTCGATCTCCCGAGCAGTACTTC; CDR3 protein: CASSLILVRSPEQYF
D gene: NA; V gene: TRBV9; J gene: TRBJ2-1; clone size: NA; CDR3 DNA: TGTGCCAGCAGCGTAGGGGCGGGAACCACCACTTACAATGAGCAGTTCTTC; CDR3 protein: CASSVGAGTTTYNEQFF
D gene: NA; V gene: TRBV30; J gene: TRBJ2-4; clone size: few; CDR3 DNA: TGTGCCTGGTTGGCAGAACAGCAAAACATTCAGTACTTC; CDR3 protein: CAWLAEQQNIQYF
D gene: NA; V gene: TRBV29-1; J gene: TRBJ2-3; clone size: NA; CDR3 DNA: TGCAGCGCCCGGAAAGGGGGGGGCACAGATACGCAGTATTTT; CDR3 protein: CSARKGGGTDTQYF
D gene: NA; V gene: TRBV10-2; J gene: TRBJ1-1; clone size: NA; CDR3 DNA: TGCGCCAGCAGGCACAGGGAGAACACTGAAGCTTTCTTT; CDR3 protein: CASRHRENTEAFF
D gene: TRBD2; V gene: TRBV20-1; J gene: TRBJ2-5; clone size: NA; CDR3 DNA: TGCAGTGCTGGGGGGGGAGAGACCCAGTACTTC; CDR3 protein: CSAGGGETQYF
D gene: TRBD1; V gene: TRBV18; J gene: TRBJ2-2; clone size: NA; CDR3 DNA: TGTGCCAGCTCACCCAGGACAGGGGGCAACACCGGGGAGCTGTTTTTT; CDR3 protein: CASSPRTGGNTGELFF
D gene: TRBD2; V gene: TRBV19; J gene: TRBJ2-2; clone size: once; CDR3 DNA: TGTGCCAGTAGAAGAGCGGGAGCGGAAACCGGGGAGCTGTTTTTT; CDR3 protein: CASRRAGAETGELFF
D gene: TRBD2; V gene: TRBV7-9; J gene: TRBJ2-2; clone size: NA; CDR3 DNA: TGTGCCAGCAGCGAACGGCCGGGACTAGCTTATTCGGCTGGGGAGCTGTTTTTT; CDR3 protein: CASSERPGLAYSAGELFF
D gene: NA; V gene: TRBV5-8; J gene: TRBJ1-1; clone size: NA; CDR3 DNA: TGTGCCAGCAGCCCCCGTGGCCGGGCGGGCACTGAAGCTTTCTTT; CDR3 protein: CASSPRGRAGTEAFF
D gene: TRBD2; V gene: TRBV9; J gene: TRBJ2-1; clone size: NA; CDR3 DNA: TGTGCCAGCAGCGTAGTAGGCGGGGGGGCCTACAATGAGCAGTTCTTC; CDR3 protein: CASSVVGGGAYNEQFF
D gene: NA; V gene: TRBV30; J gene: TRBJ2-7; clone size: NA; CDR3 DNA: TGTGCCTGGAGTGGGCGGAGTTACTACGAGCAGTACTTC; CDR3 protein: CAWSGRSYYEQYF
D gene: TRBD1; V gene: TRBV10-2; J gene: TRBJ1-1; clone size: NA; CDR3 DNA: TGCGCCAGCAGAGCAGGGGGGCCGAACACTGAAGCTTTCTTT; CDR3 protein: CASRAGGPNTEAFF
D gene: NA; V gene: TRBV5-4; J gene: TRBJ2-1; clone size: NA; CDR3 DNA: TGTGCCAGCAGCCGTCCCCTATACAATGAGCAGTTCTTC; CDR3 protein: CASSRPLYNEQFF
D gene: NA; V gene: TRBV4-1; J gene: TRBJ2-2; clone size: NA; CDR3 DNA: TGCGCCAGCAGCAAGCCCACGTCGGACACCGGGGAGCTGTTTTTT; CDR3 protein: CASSKPTSDTGELFF
D gene: NA; V gene: TRBV5-6; J gene: TRBJ2-3; clone size: NA; CDR3 DNA: TGTGCCAGCAGCTTGGAATTCGGCGGGAGCACAGATACGCAGTATTTT; CDR3 protein: CASSLEFGGSTDTQYF
D gene: NA; V gene: TRBV2; J gene: TRBJ2-7; clone size: NA; CDR3 DNA: TGTGCCAGCAGCTTATCTCCCGAGCAGTACTTC; CDR3 protein: CASSLSPEQYF
D gene: NA; V gene: TRBV4-1; J gene: TRBJ1-4; clone size: NA; CDR3 DNA: TGCGCCAGCAGCCAAGAGAGTGGTCTTAGTGAAAAACTGTTTTTT; CDR3 protein: CASSQESGLSEKLFF
D gene: TRBD2; V gene: TRBV7-6; J gene: TRBJ2-1; clone size: NA; CDR3 DNA: TGTGCCAGCAGCCTGAGGACTAGCGGGAGGGCCGGGGATGAGCAGTTCTTC; CDR3 protein: CASSLRTSGRAGDEQFF
D gene: NA; V gene: TRBV5-4; J gene: TRBJ2-3; clone size: NA; CDR3 DNA: TGTGCCAGCAGCTTGGGCGGAGACACAGATACGCAGTATTTT; CDR3 protein: CASSLGGDTDTQYF
D gene: TRBD1; V gene: TRBV10-3; J gene: TRBJ2-7; clone size: NA; CDR3 DNA: TGTGCCATCAGGGACAGGGAAGTAGACGAGCAGTACTTC; CDR3 protein: CAIRDREVDEQYF
D gene: NA; V gene: TRBV5-6; J gene: TRBJ2-7; clone size: NA; CDR3 DNA: TGTGCCAGCAGCTTGTCGGGTGGAGAGCAGTACTTC; CDR3 protein: CASSLSGGEQYF
D gene: TRBD2; V gene: TRBV11-1; J gene: TRBJ2-7; clone size: NA; CDR3 DNA: TGTGCCAGCAGCTTAGGGTACGGACTAGCAACGCACGAGCAGTACTTC; CDR3 protein: CASSLGYGLATHEQYF
D gene: TRBD1; V gene: TRBV5-3; J gene: TRBJ1-6; clone size: NA; CDR3 DNA: TGTGCCAGAAGTACAGACAGGGACAATTCACCCCTCCACTTT; CDR3 protein: CARSTDRDNSPLHF
D gene: TRBD1; V gene: TRBV5-5; J gene: TRBJ2-3; clone size: NA; CDR3 DNA: TGTGCCAGCAGCCAACAGGGGGCGGCAGATACGCAGTATTTT; CDR3 protein: CASSQQGAADTQYF
D gene: NA; V gene: TRBV6-5; J gene: TRBJ2-3; clone size: NA; CDR3 DNA: TGTGCCAGCATAAATCTCACAGATACGCAGTATTTT; CDR3 protein: CASINLTDTQYF
D gene: NA; V gene: TRBV11-1; J gene: TRBJ2-7; clone size: NA; CDR3 DNA: TGTGCCAGCAGCTTCTCTCCAAACAGATACGAGCAGTACTTC; CDR3 protein: CASSFSPNRYEQYF
D gene: NA; V gene: TRBV7-2; J gene: TRBJ1-1; clone size: few; CDR3 DNA: TGTGCCAGCAGCTCCCCTAGGACTGTGAAAGCTTTCTTT; CDR3 protein: CASSSPRTVKAFF
D gene: TRBD2; V gene: TRBV7-2; J gene: TRBJ2-5; clone size: NA; CDR3 DNA: TGTGCCAGCAGCCTATTGGGCGGGAGTCGGGAGACCCAGTACTTC; CDR3 protein: CASSLLGGSRETQYF
D gene: NA; V gene: TRBV7-2; J gene: TRBJ2-7; clone size: NA; CDR3 DNA: TGTGCCAGCAGCTTAGTGGCGACCTTGTCGGGTGAGCAGTACTTC; CDR3 protein: CASSLVATLSGEQYF
D gene: NA; V gene: TRBV7-6; J gene: TRBJ1-3; clone size: NA; CDR3 DNA: TGTGCCAGCAGCTTGGAGGGTTTAACTGGAAACACCATATATTTT; CDR3 protein: CASSLEGLTGNTIYF
D gene: TRBD2; V gene: TRBV5-1; J gene: TRBJ2-7; clone size: NA; CDR3 DNA: TGCGCCAGCAGCTGGAACGAAGGACTAGCGGGCGAGCAGTACTTC; CDR3 protein: CASSWNEGLAGEQYF
D gene: TRBD1; V gene: TRBV7-9; J gene: TRBJ1-4; clone size: NA; CDR3 DNA: TGTGCCAGCAGCTTGGACAGGGGTTGGGAAAAACTGTTTTTT; CDR3 protein: CASSLDRGWEKLFF
D gene: NA; V gene: TRBV6-1; J gene: TRBJ1-2; clone size: NA; CDR3 DNA: TGTGCCAGCAGACTCAGGGAGGGTGGCTACACCTTC; CDR3 protein: CASRLREGGYTF
D gene: TRBD1; V gene: TRBV19; J gene: TRBJ2-7; clone size: NA; CDR3 DNA: TGTGCCAGTAGTATTTTTGGGACAGACACCTACGAGCAGTACTTC; CDR3 protein: CASSIFGTDTYEQYF
D gene: TRBD2; V gene: TRBV13; J gene: TRBJ2-2; clone size: NA; CDR3 DNA: TGTGCCAGCAGCTGGTCTAGCGGGGGGCGGACCGGGGAGCTGTTTTTT; CDR3 protein: CASSWSSGGRTGELFF
D gene: TRBD1; V gene: TRBV7-7; J gene: TRBJ2-5; clone size: NA; CDR3 DNA: TGTGCCAGCAGCTTAGGAGGGGGGACAGGGAAGACCCAGTACTTC; CDR3 protein: CASSLGGGTGKTQYF
D gene: NA; V gene: TRBV7-2; J gene: TRBJ1-4; clone size: once; CDR3 DNA: TGTGCCAGCAGGAGTCAGGGGCGTGAAAAACTGTTTTTT; CDR3 protein: CASRSQGREKLFF
D gene: TRBD1; V gene: TRBV19; J gene: TRBJ1-5; clone size: NA; CDR3 DNA: TGTGCCAGTAGGGGCGAGACAGGGGGCTCACAGCCCCAGCATTTT; CDR3 protein: CASRGETGGSQPQHF
D gene: NA; V gene: TRBV11-1; J gene: TRBJ1-6; clone size: NA; CDR3 DNA: TGTGCCAGCAGAGCCGGGGGGCGGTCACCCCTCCACTTT; CDR3 protein: CASRAGGRSPLHF
D gene: TRBD2; V gene: TRBV7-9; J gene: TRBJ2-6; clone size: NA; CDR3 DNA: TGTGCCAGCGGGGTTCAAGCGGGAGCTGGGGCCAACGTCCTGACTTTC; CDR3 protein: CASGVQAGAGANVLTF
D gene: NA; V gene: TRBV7-2; J gene: TRBJ1-1; clone size: few; CDR3 DNA: TGTGCCAGCAGCTTAGCGCGTGTACCAGGCAATGAAGCTTTCTTT; CDR3 protein: CASSLARVPGNEAFF
D gene: NA; V gene: TRBV11-1; J gene: TRBJ2-3; clone size: NA; CDR3 DNA: TGTGCCAGCAGCTTAGCAAGACTATCCCGAGGAGGAGATACGCAGTATTTT; CDR3 protein: CASSLARLSRGGDTQYF
D gene: NA; V gene: TRBV4-2; J gene: TRBJ2-7; clone size: NA; CDR3 DNA: TGTGCCAGCAGCCAAGAAAGACACCACGAGCAGTACTTC; CDR3 protein: CASSQERHHEQYF
D gene: TRBD1; V gene: TRBV11-3; J gene: TRBJ2-5; clone size: once; CDR3 DNA: TGTGCCAGCAGCTCGGGACAGCAACAAGAGACCCAGTACTTC; CDR3 protein: CASSSGQQQETQYF
D gene: TRBD2; V gene: TRBV4-2; J gene: TRBJ2-1; clone size: NA; CDR3 DNA: TGTGCCAGCAGCCTGACCGGGACTAGCGTATACAATGAGCAGTTCTTC; CDR3 protein: CASSLTGTSVYNEQFF
D gene: NA; V gene: TRBV7-2; J gene: TRBJ1-3; clone size: NA; CDR3 DNA: TGTGCCAGCAGCTTAGCGCCGGGGTTTAGAAACACCATATATTTT; CDR3 protein: CASSLAPGFRNTIYF
D gene: NA; V gene: TRBV6-5; J gene: TRBJ1-5; clone size: NA; CDR3 DNA: TGTGCCAGCAAGGCGGGGCTGGGGCAGCCCCAGCATTTT; CDR3 protein: CASKAGLGQPQHF
D gene: NA; V gene: TRBV29-1; J gene: TRBJ2-1; clone size: NA; CDR3 DNA: TGCAGCGCCGGACTTCCCTACAATGAGCAGTTCTTC; CDR3 protein: CSAGLPYNEQFF
D gene: TRBD1; V gene: TRBV18; J gene: TRBJ2-2; clone size: NA; CDR3 DNA: TGTGCCAGCTCACGCGACAGGGCTTGGAACACCGGGGAGCTGTTTTTT; CDR3 protein: CASSRDRAWNTGELFF
D gene: TRBD2; V gene: TRBV4-1; J gene: TRBJ2-7; clone size: NA; CDR3 DNA: TGCGCCAGCAGCCAACCCACTAGCGGGAGGGACTACGAGCAGTACTTC; CDR3 protein: CASSQPTSGRDYEQYF
D gene: TRBD1; V gene: TRBV5-1; J gene: TRBJ2-7; clone size: NA; CDR3 DNA: TGCGCCAGCAGCTTGAACACCGGGACAGGGGGGTCCTACGAGCAGTACTTC; CDR3 protein: CASSLNTGTGGSYEQYF
D gene: NA; V gene: TRBV30; J gene: TRBJ2-3; clone size: NA; CDR3 DNA: TGTGCCTGGAGTGGGGGGGTGGACACAGATACGCAGTATTTT; CDR3 protein: CAWSGGVDTDTQYF